This T cell receptor beta chain was found in a study of cytomegalovirus exposure and HLA in healthy donors. On the study more broadly: The study placed around 85% of its approximately 430 genotyped donors in the Caucasian-associated ancestry cluster.

General study results and limits: In a later analysis, productive TCRs from donors in an Asian-associated ancestry cluster reportedly carried fewer N-insertions than the cohort mean.

The PCR employed 60 Vbeta primers together with 13 Jbeta primers. Authors' data handling: It was a later analysis that counted 79 million or so unique TCR beta chains, of which roughly 10 million were shared. Measured with immunoSEQ multiplex PCR; TCRdb has only the in-frame clones, and not every one. The DNA was the basis for D and trimming; V, J and clone size are from that table. Its clone listing holds 130,000 or so clones. With respect to this clone: Its antigen is unknown.

Germline lookup yields CDR1 SGHNT and CDR2 YENEEA. This CDR3 has 15 residues. Trimming removed 1 base at V and 4 bases at J, with 10 bases between. The chain joins TRBV11-3 to TRBJ2-2; no firm D call. This clonotype was obtained from a woman aged 18-29 years in good health and CMV-seronegative. The sequenced sample consisted of PBMCs. CDR3 residues: CASSLVTALTGELFF. The CDR3 DNA reads as TGTGCCAGCAGCTTAGTAACTGCCCTCACCGGGGAGCTGTTTTTT.